A single T cell receptor beta chain is shown here with its context. Its antigen is still unknown. This sample stems from a study of shared clonotypes between healthy human individuals. Study-wide results and limits: When compared with the clonotypes that were shared by all four sorted-subset donors, the non-shared clonotypes turned out to have lower generation probabilities.

Approximately 220 ng DNA, tens of thousands of T cell genomes, went into each sorted-subset replicate PCR. Repertoires were generated with immunoSEQ multiplex PCR, while TCRdb's copy carries only in-frame clones and drops some. The data hold around 700,000 clones, with 92% observed a single time. The naive CD8 subset, CD45RO-negative cells positively selected for CCR7, excluded terminally differentiated effector memory CD45RA+ cells. This CDR3 region has 17 residues. Trimming took 2 bases from V and 0 from J; bases not matched to a gene: 5. The germline V gene has CDR1 MGHRA and CDR2 YSYEKL. The sequencing sample was made of naive CD8+ T cells sorted from blood. This chain uses TRBV4-1 with TRBJ2-7; 12 nucleotides line up with TRBD1. The source is a man aged 30 to 45 in good health. CDR3 amino acids: CASSQSGTGGSSYEQYF. The CDR3 region has the DNA TGCGCCAGCAGCCAATCCGGGACAGGGGGCAGCTCCTACGAGCAGTACTTC.